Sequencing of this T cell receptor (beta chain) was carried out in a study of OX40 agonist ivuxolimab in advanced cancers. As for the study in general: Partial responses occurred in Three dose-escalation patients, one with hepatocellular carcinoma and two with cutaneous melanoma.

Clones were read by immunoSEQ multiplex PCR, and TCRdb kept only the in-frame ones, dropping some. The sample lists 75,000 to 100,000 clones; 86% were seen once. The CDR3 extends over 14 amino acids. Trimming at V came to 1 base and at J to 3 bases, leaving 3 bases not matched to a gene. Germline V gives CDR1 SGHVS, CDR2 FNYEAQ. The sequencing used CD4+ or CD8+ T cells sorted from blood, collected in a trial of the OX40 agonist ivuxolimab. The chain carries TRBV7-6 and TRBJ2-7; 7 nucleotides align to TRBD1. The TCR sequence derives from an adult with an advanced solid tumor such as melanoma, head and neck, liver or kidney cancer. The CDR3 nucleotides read TGTGCCAGCAGCTTAGGTCAGGGGGTCTACGAGCAGTACTTC. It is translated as CASSLGQGVYEQYF.